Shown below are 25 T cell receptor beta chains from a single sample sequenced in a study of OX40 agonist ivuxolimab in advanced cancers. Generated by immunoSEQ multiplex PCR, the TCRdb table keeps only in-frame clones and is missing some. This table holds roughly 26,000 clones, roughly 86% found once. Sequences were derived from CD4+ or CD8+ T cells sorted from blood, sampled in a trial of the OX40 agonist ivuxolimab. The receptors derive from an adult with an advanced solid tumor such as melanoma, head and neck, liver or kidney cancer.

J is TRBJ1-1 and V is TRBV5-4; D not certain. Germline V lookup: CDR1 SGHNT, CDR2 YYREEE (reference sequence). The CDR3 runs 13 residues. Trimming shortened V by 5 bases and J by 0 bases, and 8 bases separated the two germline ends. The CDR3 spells CASSQDLNTEAFF. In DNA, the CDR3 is TGTGCCAGCAGTCAAGACCTGAACACTGAAGCTTTCTTT.

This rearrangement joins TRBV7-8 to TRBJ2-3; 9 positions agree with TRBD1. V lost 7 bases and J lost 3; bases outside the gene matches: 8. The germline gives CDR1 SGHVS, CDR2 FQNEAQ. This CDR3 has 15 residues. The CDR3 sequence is CASIPPGQGTDTQYF. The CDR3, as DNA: TGTGCCAGCATCCCCCCCGGACAGGGGACAGATACGCAGTATTTT.

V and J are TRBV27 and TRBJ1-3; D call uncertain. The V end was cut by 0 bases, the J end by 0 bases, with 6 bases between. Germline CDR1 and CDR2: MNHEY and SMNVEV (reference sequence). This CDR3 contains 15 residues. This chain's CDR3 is CASSLSVSSGNTIYF. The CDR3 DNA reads TGTGCCAGCAGTTTATCGGTCAGCTCTGGAAACACCATATATTTT.

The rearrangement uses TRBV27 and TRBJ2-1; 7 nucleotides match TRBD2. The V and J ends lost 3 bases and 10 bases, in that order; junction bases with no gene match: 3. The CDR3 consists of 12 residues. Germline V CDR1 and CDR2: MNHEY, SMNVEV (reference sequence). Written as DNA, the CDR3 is TGTGCCAGCAGTTTCACTAGCGCCGAGCAGTTCTTC. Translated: CASSFTSAEQFF.

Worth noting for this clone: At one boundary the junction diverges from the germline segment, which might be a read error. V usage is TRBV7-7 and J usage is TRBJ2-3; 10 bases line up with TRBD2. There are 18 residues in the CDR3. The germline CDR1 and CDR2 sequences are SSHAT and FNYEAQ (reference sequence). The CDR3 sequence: CASSWGPRLAGDTDTQYF. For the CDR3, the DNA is TGTGCTAGCAGCTGGGGCCCTAGGCTAGCGGGAGACACAGATACGCAGTATTTT. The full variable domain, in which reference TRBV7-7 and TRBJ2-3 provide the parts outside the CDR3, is GAGVSQSPRYKVTKRGQDVTLRCDPISSHATLYWYQQALGQGPEFLTYFNYEAQPDKSGLPSDRFSAERPEGSISTLTIQRTEQRDSAMYRCASSWGPRLAGDTDTQYFGPGTRLTVL.

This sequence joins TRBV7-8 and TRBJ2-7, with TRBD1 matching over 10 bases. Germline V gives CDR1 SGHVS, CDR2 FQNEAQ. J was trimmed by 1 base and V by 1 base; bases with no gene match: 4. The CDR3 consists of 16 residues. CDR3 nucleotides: TGTGCCAGCAGCTTAGGGGACAGGGGCCCTTCCTACGAGCAGTACTTC. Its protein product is CASSLGDRGPSYEQYF.

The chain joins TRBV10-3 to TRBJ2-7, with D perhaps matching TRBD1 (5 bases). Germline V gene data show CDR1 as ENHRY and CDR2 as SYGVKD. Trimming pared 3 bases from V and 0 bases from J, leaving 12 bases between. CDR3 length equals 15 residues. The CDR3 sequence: CAISDPGASSYEQYF. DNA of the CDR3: TGTGCCATCAGTGACCCTGGGGCAAGCTCCTACGAGCAGTACTTC.

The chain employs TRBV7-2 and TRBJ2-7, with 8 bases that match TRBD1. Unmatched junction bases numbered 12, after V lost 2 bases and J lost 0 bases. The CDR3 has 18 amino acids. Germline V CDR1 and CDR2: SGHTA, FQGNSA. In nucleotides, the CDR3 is TGTGCCAGCAGCTTAAATAGAATCCGGGACAGGACCTCCTACGAGCAGTACTTC. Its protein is CASSLNRIRDRTSYEQYF. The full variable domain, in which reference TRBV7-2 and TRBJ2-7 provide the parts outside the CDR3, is GAGVSQSPSNKVTEKGKDVELRCDPISGHTALYWYRQSLGQGLEFLIYFQGNSAPDKSGLPSDRFSAERTGGSVSTLTIQRTQQEDSAVYLCASSLNRIRDRTSYEQYFGPGTRLTVT.

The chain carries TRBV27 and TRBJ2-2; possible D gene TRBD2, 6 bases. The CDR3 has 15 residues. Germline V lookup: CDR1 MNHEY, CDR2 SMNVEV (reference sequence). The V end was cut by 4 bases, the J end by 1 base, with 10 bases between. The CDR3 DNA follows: TGTGCCAGCAGTTCCCGACTAGGGAACACCGGGGAGCTGTTTTTT. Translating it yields CASSSRLGNTGELFF.

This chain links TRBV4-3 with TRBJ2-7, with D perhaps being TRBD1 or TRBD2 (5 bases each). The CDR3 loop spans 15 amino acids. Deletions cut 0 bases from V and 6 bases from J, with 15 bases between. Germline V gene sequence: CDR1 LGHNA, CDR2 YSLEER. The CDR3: CASSQDPGPTGEQYF. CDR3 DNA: TGCGCCAGCAGCCAAGACCCGGGACCCACGGGCGAGCAGTACTTC.

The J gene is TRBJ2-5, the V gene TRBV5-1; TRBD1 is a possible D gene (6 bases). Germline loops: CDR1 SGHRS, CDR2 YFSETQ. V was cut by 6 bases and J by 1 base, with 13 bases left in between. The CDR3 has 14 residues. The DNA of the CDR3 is TGCGCCAGCACGCCCAGGGGTGGCCAAGAGACCCAGTACTTC. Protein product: CASTPRGGQETQYF.

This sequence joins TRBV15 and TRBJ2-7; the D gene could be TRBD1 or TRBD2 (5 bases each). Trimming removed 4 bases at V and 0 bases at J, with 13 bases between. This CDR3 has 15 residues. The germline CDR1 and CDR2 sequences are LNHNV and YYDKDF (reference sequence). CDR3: CATSTPPGSSYEQYF. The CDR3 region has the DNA TGTGCCACCAGCACCCCCCCAGGGAGCTCCTACGAGCAGTACTTC.

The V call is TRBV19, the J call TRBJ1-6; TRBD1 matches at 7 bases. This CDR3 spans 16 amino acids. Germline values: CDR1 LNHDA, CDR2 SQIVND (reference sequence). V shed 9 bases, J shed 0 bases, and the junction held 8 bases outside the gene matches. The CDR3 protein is CASGGGSSSYNSPLHF. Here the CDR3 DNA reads TGTGCCAGCGGAGGGGGCTCCAGCTCCTATAATTCACCCCTCCACTTT.

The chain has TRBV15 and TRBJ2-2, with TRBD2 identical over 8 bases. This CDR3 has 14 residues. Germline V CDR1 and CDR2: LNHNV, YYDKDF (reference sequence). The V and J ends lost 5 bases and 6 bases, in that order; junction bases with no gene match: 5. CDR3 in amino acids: CATSVAGFAGELFF. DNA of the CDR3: TGTGCCACCAGCGTAGCGGGGTTTGCCGGGGAGCTGTTTTTT.

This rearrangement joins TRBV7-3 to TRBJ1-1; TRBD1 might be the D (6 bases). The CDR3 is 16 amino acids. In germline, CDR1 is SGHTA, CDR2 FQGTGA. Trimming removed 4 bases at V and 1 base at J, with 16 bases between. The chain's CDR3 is CASSSLGGRSNTEAFF. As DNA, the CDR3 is TGTGCCAGCAGCTCCTTAGGGGGTCGGTCGAACACTGAAGCTTTCTTT.

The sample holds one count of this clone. The CDR3 reads CASSYSPGPGYEQYF. CDR3 nucleotides: TGTGCCAGCAGTTACTCCCCGGGACCAGGGTACGAGCAGTACTTC. The V and J genes are TRBV6-6 and TRBJ2-7, with D perhaps given as TRBD1 or TRBD2 (5 bases each). V lost 0 bases and J lost 4, with 13 bases in between. CDR1 MNHNY and CDR2 SVGAGI come from the germline V gene (reference sequence). The CDR3 contains 15 residues.

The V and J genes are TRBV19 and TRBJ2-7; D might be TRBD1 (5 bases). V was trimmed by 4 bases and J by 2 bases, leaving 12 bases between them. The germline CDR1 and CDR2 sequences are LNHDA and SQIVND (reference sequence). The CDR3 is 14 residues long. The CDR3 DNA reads TGTGCCAGTAGTAAACAGGATCCGACCTACGAGCAGTACTTC. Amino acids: CASSKQDPTYEQYF.

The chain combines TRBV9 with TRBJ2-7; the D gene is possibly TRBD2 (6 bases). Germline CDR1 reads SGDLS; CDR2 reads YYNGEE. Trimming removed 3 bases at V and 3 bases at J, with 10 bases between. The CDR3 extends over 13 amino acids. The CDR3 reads CASSGGGDYEQYF. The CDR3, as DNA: TGTGCCAGCAGCGGGGGAGGAGACTACGAGCAGTACTTC.

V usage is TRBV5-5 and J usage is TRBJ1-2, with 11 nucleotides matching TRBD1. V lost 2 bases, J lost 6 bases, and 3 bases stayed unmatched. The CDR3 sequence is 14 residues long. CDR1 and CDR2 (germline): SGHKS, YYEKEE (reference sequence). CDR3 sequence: CASSFGTGGNGYTF. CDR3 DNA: TGTGCCAGCAGCTTCGGGACAGGGGGAAATGGCTACACCTTC.

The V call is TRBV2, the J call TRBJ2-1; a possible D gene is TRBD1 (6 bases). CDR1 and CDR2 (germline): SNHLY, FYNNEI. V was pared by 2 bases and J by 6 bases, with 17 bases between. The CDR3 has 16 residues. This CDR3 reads CASSENRRTAVNEQFF. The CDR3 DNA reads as TGTGCCAGCAGTGAAAACAGGCGGACAGCGGTCAATGAGCAGTTCTTC.

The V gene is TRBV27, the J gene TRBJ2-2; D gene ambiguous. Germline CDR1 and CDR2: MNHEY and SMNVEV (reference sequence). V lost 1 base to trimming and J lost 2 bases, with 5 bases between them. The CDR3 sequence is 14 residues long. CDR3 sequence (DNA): TGTGCCAGCAGTTTATGGGTAAACACCGGGGAGCTGTTTTTT. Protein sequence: CASSLWVNTGELFF.

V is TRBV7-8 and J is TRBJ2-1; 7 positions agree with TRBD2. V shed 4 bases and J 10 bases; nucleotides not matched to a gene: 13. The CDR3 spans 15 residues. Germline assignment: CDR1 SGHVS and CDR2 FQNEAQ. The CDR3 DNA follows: TGTGCCAGCAGCTCTCAGACTAGCTCCGTCGGGGAGCAGTTCTTC. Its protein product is CASSSQTSSVGEQFF.

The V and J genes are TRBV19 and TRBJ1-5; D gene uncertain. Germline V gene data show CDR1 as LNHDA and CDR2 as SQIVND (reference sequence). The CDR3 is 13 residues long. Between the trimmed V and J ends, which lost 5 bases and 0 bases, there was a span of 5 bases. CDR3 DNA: TGTGCCAGTAGTTCTTTTAGCAATCAGCCCCAGCATTTT. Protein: CASSSFSNQPQHF.

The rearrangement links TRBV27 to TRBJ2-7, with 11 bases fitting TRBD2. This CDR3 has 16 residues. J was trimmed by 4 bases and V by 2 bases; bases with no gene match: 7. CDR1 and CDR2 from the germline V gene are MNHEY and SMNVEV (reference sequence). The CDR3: CASSLGLAGGGYEQYF. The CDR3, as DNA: TGTGCCAGCAGTTTAGGTCTAGCGGGAGGTGGGTACGAGCAGTACTTC.

The CDR3 sequence is CASTAGELDGYTF. Here the CDR3 DNA reads TGTGCCAGTACGGCTGGAGAGTTGGATGGCTACACCTTC. The rearrangement joins TRBV19 to TRBJ1-2; D is unclear. V lost 7 bases, J lost 6 bases, and 15 bases lay in between. The germline CDR1 and CDR2 sequences are LNHDA and SQIVND (reference sequence). The CDR3 loop spans 13 amino acids.